The source of this T cell receptor beta chain is a study of early T cells in non-severe SARS-CoV-2 infection. At the level of the study: Unsorted whole blood bulk RNA was sequenced, with unpaired chains.

Unique molecular identifiers were added to individual cDNA molecules. MiXCR was run by TCRdb on the 5' RACE reads, yielding one entry per CDR3 protein. This table holds roughly 56,000 distinct CDR3 sequences, less than 9.5% found once. This clonotype was observed a handful of times. This CDR3 region has 13 residues. V lost 5 bases, J lost 6 bases, and 13 bases lay in between. Looked up from germline, CDR1 is LGHDT and CDR2 is YNNKEL (reference sequence). This TCR was sampled from an adult who was a healthcare worker with PCR-confirmed SARS-CoV-2 infection or an uninfected control (not recorded which). The chain uses TRBV3-1 and TRBJ1-2; no firm D call. The sample consisted of whole blood. CDR3 protein: CASSKRTADGYTF. The CDR3 DNA reads as TGTGCCAGCAGCAAGAGGACGGCCGATGGCTACACCTTC.